These 30 T cell receptor beta chains were sequenced from one sample in a study of blood T cell repertoires in COVID-19. The protocol was immunoSEQ multiplex PCR, while the TCRdb copy is restricted to in-frame clones and leaves out a portion. The table has some 340,000 clones, roughly nine tenths seen once. Sequenced sample: PBMCs or T cells enriched from blood (not recorded which). The receptors here all came from a woman aged 25 to 45 who had been exposed to COVID-19.

This clone was picked up one time. This chain links TRBV29-1 with TRBJ1-2; 10 nucleotides agree with TRBD1. V gave up 5 bases and J gave up 6 bases; unmatched junction bases: 9. CDR3 length equals 14 residues. From germline, CDR1 is SQVTM and CDR2 ANQGSEA. CDR3: CSVRTGTGEDGYTF. As DNA, the CDR3 is TGCAGCGTTCGAACCGGGACAGGGGAGGATGGCTACACCTTC.

The J gene is TRBJ2-7, the V gene TRBV4-3; D call uncertain. CDR3 length equals 14 residues. V was clipped by 4 bases and J by 0 bases, with 10 bases between them. Per the germline V gene, CDR1 is LGHNA and CDR2 is YSLEER. The CDR3 reads CASSPSESSYEQYF. CDR3 nucleotides: TGCGCCAGCAGCCCCTCTGAGAGCTCCTACGAGCAGTACTTC.

This clone was counted a single time. The chain carries TRBV20-1 and TRBJ1-1, with a weak D call TRBD1 (6 bases). CDR1 and CDR2 from the germline V gene are DFQATT and SNEGSKA (reference sequence). V was trimmed by 7 bases and J by 5 bases, leaving 11 bases between them. The CDR3 extends over 11 amino acids. CDR3 region: CSVYRETEAFF. The CDR3 DNA sequence: TGCAGTGTCTACAGGGAGACTGAAGCTTTCTTT.

This rearrangement joins TRBV6-5 to TRBJ1-1; the D gene is possibly TRBD1 (6 bases). Per germline, CDR1 MNHEY and CDR2 SVGAGI. The germline V and J ends were trimmed by 0 bases and 1 base, with 9 bases remaining between them. CDR3 length: 15 residues. The CDR3 nucleotides are TGTGCCAGCAGTTACTCTGGGGGGGCGAACACTGAAGCTTTCTTT. Its translation: CASSYSGGANTEAFF.

This clone was seen just once. This sequence joins TRBV7-9 and TRBJ2-7, with a possible D match to TRBD2 (5 bases). Trimming took off 4 bases at V and 3 bases at J, with 13 bases between the two ends. The CDR3 is 14 amino acids. Germline CDR1 SEHNR, CDR2 FQNEAQ (reference sequence). CDR3 protein: CASSSPAGIYEQYF. The CDR3 DNA sequence: TGTGCCAGCAGCTCCCCCGCCGGGATCTACGAGCAGTACTTC.

V gene TRBV2 combines with J gene TRBJ1-2, with TRBD1 identical over 8 bases. Trimming at V came to 5 bases and at J to 6 bases, leaving 2 bases not matched to a gene. Germline CDR1 is SNHLY and CDR2 is FYNNEI. The CDR3 runs 12 residues. The CDR3 here is CASSIQGDGYTF. The CDR3, as DNA: TGTGCCAGCAGTATACAGGGGGATGGCTACACCTTC.

The chain is built from TRBV7-3 and TRBJ2-3; possibly TRBD2 for D (5 bases). From germline, CDR1 is SGHTA and CDR2 FQGTGA. The CDR3 length is 19 residues. Between the trimmed V and J ends, which lost 0 bases and 2 bases, there was a span of 21 bases. CDR3 in amino acids: CASSLTLPGSSPPTDTQYF. The DNA for the CDR3 is TGTGCCAGCAGCTTAACTCTACCGGGATCCTCTCCCCCCACAGATACGCAGTATTTT.

The chain has TRBV3-1 (or the pseudogene TRBV3-2) and TRBJ1-2, with TRBD1 identical over 8 bases. CDR3 length: 13 residues. Germline V gene lookup returns CDR1 LGHDT and CDR2 YNNKEL (reference sequence). With V trimmed by 3 bases and J by 5 bases, 2 bases remained unmatched. The DNA for the CDR3 is TGTGCCAGCAGCCACGGACAGGGATATGGCTACACCTTC. This codes for CASSHGQGYGYTF.

The rearrangement links TRBV2 to TRBJ1-5; D is possibly TRBD1 (6 bases). The CDR3 is made up of 13 amino acids. Germline V gene sequence: CDR1 SNHLY, CDR2 FYNNEI. Trimming took off 8 bases at V and 4 bases at J, with 12 bases between the two ends. CDR3 region: CASESGTNQPQHF. CDR3 coding DNA: TGTGCCAGCGAGTCCGGGACAAATCAGCCCCAGCATTTT.

This CDR3 is CASSPDRVAYGYTF. The CDR3 DNA is TGTGCCAGCAGCCCAGACAGGGTTGCCTATGGCTACACCTTC. This chain joins TRBV5-5 and TRBJ1-2, with 7 positions matching TRBD1. This CDR3 contains 14 residues. V lost 4 bases, J lost 4 bases, and 7 bases stayed unmatched. CDR1 is SGHKS and CDR2 is YYEKEE in the germline V gene (reference sequence).

The chain carries TRBV4-3 and TRBJ2-1, with 8 bases matching TRBD1. The CDR3 extends over 14 amino acids. Germline assignment: CDR1 LGHNA and CDR2 YSLEER. V gave up 5 bases and J gave up 6 bases; unmatched junction bases: 6. In DNA, the CDR3 is TGCGCCAGCAGCAGACAGGGGTGGGCCAATGAGCAGTTCTTC. Translation gives CASSRQGWANEQFF.

The chain recombines TRBV6-6 with TRBJ1-5, with D possibly matching TRBD1 (5 bases). CDR1 and CDR2 from the germline V gene are MNHNY and SVGAGI (reference sequence). V gave up 11 bases and J gave up 5 bases, with 16 bases separating them. There are 13 residues in the CDR3. The CDR3 sequence: CACVGRGDQPQHF. CDR3 nucleotide sequence: TGTGCCTGCGTTGGCCGGGGGGATCAGCCCCAGCATTTT.

J is TRBJ2-5 and V is TRBV19; a possible D gene is TRBD2 (6 bases). Germline-derived CDR1 and CDR2 are LNHDA and SQIVND (reference sequence). The V and J ends lost 2 bases and 4 bases respectively, with 11 bases between them. This CDR3 region has 14 residues. This CDR3 is CASSITAGGETQYF. The CDR3 nucleotides are TGTGCCAGTAGTATAACCGCCGGGGGAGAGACCCAGTACTTC.

This rearrangement joins TRBV16 to TRBJ1-1; D call uncertain. The V end was cut by 4 bases, the J end by 5 bases, with 14 bases between. The germline gives CDR1 KGHSY, CDR2 FQNENV. The CDR3 runs 14 residues. This CDR3 reads CASSPEGSGTEAFF. Here the CDR3 DNA reads TGTGCCAGCAGCCCCGAAGGGTCGGGGACTGAAGCTTTCTTT.

V usage is TRBV7-2 and J usage is TRBJ1-2; 11 bases line up with TRBD1. Losses at the gene ends were 3 bases for V and 4 bases for J; bases not matched to a gene: 7. This CDR3 region has 16 residues. CDR1 is SGHTA and CDR2 is FQGNSA in the germline V gene. The CDR3 region has the DNA TGTGCCAGCAGCTTGGACAGGGGGCTAGGTAGCTATGGCTACACCTTC. The encoded protein is CASSLDRGLGSYGYTF.

This chain joins TRBV24-1 and TRBJ2-2, with TRBD2 matching over 7 bases. CDR1 KGHDR and CDR2 SFDVKD come from the germline V gene. Trimming removed 6 bases from V and 6 bases from J; junction bases left unmatched: 9. This CDR3 spans 15 amino acids. The CDR3 nucleotides are TGTGCCACCAGTCCAGGCGGGGGTTTGGCCGGGGAGCTGTTTTTT. This gives the protein CATSPGGGLAGELFF.

This chain joins TRBV4-3 and TRBJ2-7; TRBD1 aligns across 9 bases. Looked up from germline, CDR1 is LGHNA and CDR2 is YSLEER. The J segment lost 3 bases and the V segment lost 3 bases, leaving 6 bases of the junction unmatched. The CDR3 runs 15 residues. The CDR3 spells CASSHGTGSYYEQYF. The CDR3 coding sequence is TGCGCCAGCAGCCATGGGACAGGGTCCTACTACGAGCAGTACTTC.

The chain carries TRBV9 and TRBJ2-2; D is perhaps TRBD2 (7 bases). The CDR3 is made up of 15 amino acids. Trimming took off 0 bases at V and 6 bases at J, with 12 bases between the two ends. Germline V lookup: CDR1 SGDLS, CDR2 YYNGEE. Written as DNA, the CDR3 is TGTGCCAGCAGCGTAGGCGGAGGGGGGGCCGGGGAGCTGTTTTTT. Encoded protein: CASSVGGGGAGELFF.

J is TRBJ1-5 and V is TRBV10-3, with a possible D match to TRBD1 (5 bases). This CDR3 contains 14 residues. Deletions cut 6 bases from V and 6 bases from J, with 15 bases between. Per germline, CDR1 ENHRY and CDR2 SYGVKD. The CDR3 reads CAISQGIGFQPQHF. CDR3 DNA sequence: TGTGCCATCAGCCAGGGAATTGGATTTCAGCCCCAGCATTTT.

The V and J genes are TRBV5-4 and TRBJ2-7, with D perhaps matching TRBD2 (6 bases). Per germline, CDR1 SGHNT and CDR2 YYREEE (reference sequence). The CDR3 runs 15 residues. V was clipped by 4 bases and J by 5 bases, with 19 bases between them. The CDR3 DNA follows: TGTGCCAGCAGCCTGGAGACTAGTTTAGCCGACGAGCAGTACTTC. Amino acids: CASSLETSLADEQYF.

The chain combines TRBV6-4 with TRBJ1-2; perhaps TRBD1 as D (6 bases). CDR1 and CDR2 from the germline V gene are MRHNA and SNTAGT. This CDR3 is built from 13 residues. With 3 bases removed from V and 3 bases from J, the gap between germline ends came to 8 bases. CDR3 region: CASSEQGDYGYTF. In DNA, the CDR3 is TGTGCCAGCAGTGAACAGGGTGACTATGGCTACACCTTC.

The chain combines TRBV20-1 with TRBJ1-2; D is uncertain. V was pared by 7 bases and J by 2 bases, with 8 bases between. CDR1 and CDR2 from the germline V gene are DFQATT and SNEGSKA (reference sequence). The CDR3 loop spans 11 amino acids. The CDR3 reads CSGYINYGYTF. CDR3 coding DNA: TGCAGTGGGTACATAAACTATGGCTACACCTTC.

The V gene is TRBV11-3, the J gene TRBJ2-1; the D gene is possibly TRBD2 (5 bases). This CDR3 is built from 11 residues. Deletions cut 5 bases from V and 9 bases from J, with 8 bases between. The germline V gene encodes CDR1 SGHNT and CDR2 YENEEA. The DNA for the CDR3 is TGTGCCAGCAGCCAAGCGGCTGAGCAGTTCTTC. Its translation: CASSQAAEQFF.

The genes are TRBV10-3 and TRBJ1-6; the match to TRBD1 covers 8 bases. This CDR3 is 16 amino acids long. V lost 4 bases, J lost 5 bases, and 7 bases stayed unmatched. Germline values: CDR1 ENHRY, CDR2 SYGVKD. Here the CDR3 DNA reads TGTGCCATCAGTGCGAGACAGGGGTTCGATAATTCACCCCTCCACTTT. Translating it yields CAISARQGFDNSPLHF.

The rearrangement links TRBV5-1 to TRBJ1-5, with 7 bases identical to TRBD1. The CDR3 runs to 17 residues. Trimming at V came to 4 bases and at J to 5 bases, leaving 15 bases not matched to a gene. The germline gives CDR1 SGHRS, CDR2 YFSETQ. CDR3 sequence (DNA): TGCGCCAGCAGCCCCTCCGTTTCAGGGGGTTTGGATCAGCCCCAGCATTTT. This translates into CASSPSVSGGLDQPQHF.

The chain recombines TRBV29-1 with TRBJ1-2; the D is unclear. Trimming took off 6 bases at V and 8 bases at J, with 19 bases between the two ends. The length of the CDR3 is 13 residues. Germline V gene data show CDR1 as SQVTM and CDR2 as ANQGSEA. The CDR3 is CSVRALAADGYTF. DNA for the CDR3: TGCAGCGTGAGGGCCCTAGCTGCCGACGGCTACACCTTC.

The chain links TRBV9 to TRBJ2-1; 8 bases are a match to TRBD1. There are 16 residues in the CDR3. With V trimmed by 5 bases and J by 1 base, 8 bases remained unmatched. Germline CDR1 reads SGDLS; CDR2 reads YYNGEE. The CDR3 bases are TGTGCCAGCAGTCGGACAGGGCAATCTTCCTACAATGAGCAGTTCTTC. Its protein product is CASSRTGQSSYNEQFF.

The chain carries TRBV15 and TRBJ1-2; 11 positions agree with TRBD1. The CDR3 has 15 residues. Germline CDR1 is LNHNV and CDR2 is YYDKDF (reference sequence). The trim removed 3 bases at V and 4 bases at J, leaving 4 bases unmatched. The DNA of the CDR3 is TGTGCCACCAGCAGGGAGGACAGGGGGCTCTATGGCTACACCTTC. The encoded protein is CATSREDRGLYGYTF.

V gene TRBV27 combines with J gene TRBJ2-1; 8 nucleotides align to TRBD2. The CDR3 spans 15 residues. CDR1 and CDR2 (germline): MNHEY, SMNVEV (reference sequence). The V segment lost 0 bases and the J segment 7 bases; nucleotides outside the gene matches: 5. The CDR3 spells CASSLSRGGGNEQFF. The CDR3 nucleotides are TGTGCCAGCAGTTTATCGCGGGGCGGGGGGAATGAGCAGTTCTTC.

The chain uses TRBV19 and TRBJ1-5; tentative D call: TRBD1 (6 bases). V shed 7 bases and J shed 0 bases, with 16 bases lying between them. The length of the CDR3 is 16 residues. Germline lookup yields CDR1 LNHDA and CDR2 SQIVND (reference sequence). CDR3 DNA sequence: TGTGCCAGTAAGGGAGGGGGTATTTATAGCAATCAGCCCCAGCATTTT. This encodes CASKGGGIYSNQPQHF.